The T cell receptor beta chain described here comes from a study of blood T cell repertoires in COVID-19. The wider study: The United States, Italy and Spain were the sources of the acute and convalescent COVID-19 samples. The analysed material was cDNA or gDNA that came from T cells, B-cell-depleted T cells, or PBMCs.

In the authors' workflow: Amplification of reference gene primers provided the estimated nucleated cell counts. Sequencing was performed with immunoSEQ multiplex PCR; in TCRdb, only in-frame clones are kept and a portion is missing. The DNA gave D and trimming, while V, J and clone size come from that table. The table lists over 200,000 clones, around nine tenths of them singletons, with 2.7% in the top ten. Sequenced input: peripheral blood. This TCR came from an older woman with acute or convalescent COVID-19.

CDR3 DNA: TGCAGCGTAAGTGGGGGGGGGCACACTGAAGCTTTCTTT. It translates to CSVSGGGHTEAFF. This rearrangement joins TRBV29-1 to TRBJ1-1, with D perhaps TRBD1 (6 bases). CDR3 size: 13 residues. CDR1 is SQVTM, CDR2 ANQGSEA, per germline. V lost 6 bases to trimming and J lost 3 bases, with 14 bases between them.